The clone carrying this TCR beta chain was seen a handful of times. Its antigen is not identified. The CDR3 spans 14 residues. V shed 6 bases, J shed 1 base, and the junction held 3 bases outside the gene matches. The germline V gene encodes CDR1 SGHVS and CDR2 FQNEAQ. This sample was taken from a study of T cell repertoires in cytomegalovirus infection. The overall study: Matching HLA type, along with CMV infection, was indicated by public TCR beta signatures. Findings and caveats of the study: Predominance within the ex vivo response was attributable to HLA-C-restricted CMV-specific TCR beta clonotypes. The cumulative frequency of public TCR beta families distinguished individuals who carried CMV together with the relevant HLA.

MiXCR, run by TCRdb on the reads, gives a single entry per CDR3 protein. This sample has more than 400,000 distinct CDR3 sequences, with more than 25% found just once. The sequenced sample consisted of PBMCs. This receptor was taken from a human donor in good health (CMV status not recorded). Some clones in this sample may be carry-over from other donors' samples. The chain recombines TRBV7-8 with TRBJ2-5; 9 bases fit TRBD2. The CDR3 region has the DNA TGTGCCAGCAGAGAGACTAGCGGCCAAGAGACCCAGTACTTC. Its protein product is CASRETSGQETQYF. Together with reference TRBV7-8 and TRBJ2-5, the CDR3 gives the full variable domain: GAGVSQSPRYKVAKRGQDVALRCDPISGHVSLFWYQQALGQGPEFLTYFQNEAQLDKSGLPSDRFFAERPEGSVSTLKIQRTQQEDSAVYLCASRETSGQETQYFGPGTRLLVL.